This TCR beta chain was sequenced during a study of response to subunit inactivated influenza vaccine (dated by TCRdb to about 2018). At the level of the whole study: The study used deep quantitative T cell receptor repertoire profiling to track responses to a trivalent subunit inactivated influenza vaccine. The research as a whole found: The authors suggested that each seasonal influenza vaccination may recruit only a limited number of new T cells.

This clonotype was seen more than once but under ten times. What antigen it recognizes has not been identified. Base qualities are not provided; no much larger clone lies one nucleotide away. CDR1 and CDR2, per the germline V gene, are SNHLY and FYNNEI. V drops 6 bases and J drops 2 bases, leaving 17 bases in between. There are 15 amino acids in the CDR3, from cysteine to phenylalanine inclusive. Solely the CDR3 DNA is kept, with 45 bases framed from the first base. The library relied on RT-PCR. This sample was sequenced with an Illumina HiSeq 2500. The raw public reads went through TCRdb reprocessing: fastp at Q25, MiXCR clone calling, in-frame beta chains kept. Rows matching on CDR3 protein sequence are summarized as one entry with the most common DNA and genes. For this sample the table gives roughly 700,000 distinct CDR3 sequences, of which approximately 13% were detected only once. Around 7.3% of the sample belongs to the ten largest clones.

This clonotype was sampled from a man in his fifties who received an inactivated influenza vaccine. Donor details come from another sample of the same person, matched by shared clones. The rearrangement joined TRBV2 to TRBJ2-7, with the D segment possibly TRBD1 or TRBD2, each aligning over 5 bases. The sequenced sample was PBMCs from blood, obtained approximately 15 days before vaccination. The CDR3 reads as follows: CASRRGPRTAYEQYF. The nucleotide sequence reads TGTGCCAGCAGGAGGGGACCAAGGACGGCCTACGAGCAGTACTTC.